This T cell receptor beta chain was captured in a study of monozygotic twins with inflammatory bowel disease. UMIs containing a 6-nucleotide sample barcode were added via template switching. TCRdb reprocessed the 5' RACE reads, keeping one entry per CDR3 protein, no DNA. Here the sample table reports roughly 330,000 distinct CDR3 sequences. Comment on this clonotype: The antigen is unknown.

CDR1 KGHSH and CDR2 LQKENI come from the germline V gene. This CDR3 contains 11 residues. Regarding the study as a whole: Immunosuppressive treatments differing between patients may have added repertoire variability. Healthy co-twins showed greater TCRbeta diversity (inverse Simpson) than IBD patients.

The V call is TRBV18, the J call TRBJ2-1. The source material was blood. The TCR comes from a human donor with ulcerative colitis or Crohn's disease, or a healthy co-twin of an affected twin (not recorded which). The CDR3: CASSPQGEQFF. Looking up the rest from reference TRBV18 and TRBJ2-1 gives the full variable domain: NAGVMQNPRHLVRRRGQEARLRCSPMKGHSHVYWYRQLPEEGLKFMVYLQKENIIDESGMPKERFSAEFPKEGPSILRIQQVVRGDSAAYFCASSPQGEQFFGPGTRLTVL.